The rows below give T cell receptor beta chains drawn from one sample of a study of CXCR3-negative and CXCR3-positive naive CD8 T cells. TCRdb re-called the 5' RACE reads; one entry per CDR3 protein, DNA not given. This sample's clone table lists 100,000 to 150,000 distinct CDR3 sequences. What was sequenced was naive CXCR3- CD8+ T cells from blood. These receptors all stem from a human donor in good health. Some clones in this sample may be carry-over from other donors' samples. CDR3s include the opening cysteine and the closing phenylalanine or tryptophan.

j_call v_call cdr3_aa
TRBJ2-3 TRBV10-1 CASSCSQGAFTDTQYF
TRBJ2-7 TRBV27 CASSFRQGDNEQYF
TRBJ2-1 TRBV7-8 CASSLLLGNPYNEQFF
TRBJ2-5 TRBV28 CASSLPGGPETQYF
TRBJ2-3 TRBV4-3 CASSQTDADTQYF
TRBJ2-3 TRBV5-1 CASRLDDPDTQYF
TRBJ2-5 TRBV5-4 CASSSTGGVLQETQYF
TRBJ2-7 TRBV5-1 CASGPGESSSYEQYF
TRBJ2-7 TRBV28 CASSFRDRGGEQYF
TRBJ2-5 TRBV9 CASSEEGGQETQYF
TRBJ2-7 TRBV7-9 CASSSGGRLAVHEQYF
TRBJ2-3 TRBV9 CASSVGILSSTDTQYF
TRBJ1-1 TRBV15 CATSRARGMNTEAFF
TRBJ2-7 TRBV27 CARKTGTTYEQYF
TRBJ2-7 TRBV29-1 CSYRDISYEQYF
TRBJ2-4 TRBV5-5 CASSLQGQGAKNIQYF
TRBJ1-5 TRBV27 CASREGSNQPQHF
TRBJ2-5 TRBV15 CATSRDGADQETQYF
TRBJ1-4 TRBV9 CASSSGAMGEKLFF
TRBJ2-2 TRBV19 CASSPWTGNTGELFF
TRBJ2-3 TRBV29-1 CSAKEGLGSTDTQYF
TRBJ1-6 TRBV10-1 CASSEGLNSPLHF
TRBJ2-1 TRBV29-1 CSAQVYRDNNEQFF
TRBJ2-3 TRBV11-2 CASSLPGGREDTQYF
TRBJ1-1 TRBV7-9 CASTPPGGNTEAFF
TRBJ2-1 TRBV4-1 CASSHRVYDNEQFF
TRBJ2-7 TRBV12-3/TRBV12-4 CASSPRDILYEQYF
TRBJ1-1 TRBV5-1 CASSFGTMNTEAFF
TRBJ2-3 TRBV7-2 CASSLQGIPDTQYF